This entry concerns a single T cell receptor (beta chain). Its antigen is undetermined. Some clones are missing from TCRdb's copy, which holds only in-frame ones; the method was immunoSEQ multiplex PCR. The sample comprises roughly 680,000 clones, 55% to 75% of which are singletons, and 1.8% rests with the top ten. Germline values: CDR1 MNHEY, CDR2 SMNVEV (reference sequence). V was cut by 8 bases and J by 8 bases, with 21 bases left in between. The CDR3 spans 15 residues. This sample is drawn from a study of shared clonotypes between healthy human individuals. The overall study: Per donor, three plates held CD4 naive cells, three held CD4 memory, two held CD8 naive and one held CD8 memory.

Study observations and caveats: Only blood samples were collected, and tissue repertoires likely differ. Generation probability values for non-shared clonotypes were lower than those for clonotypes shared by all four donors. Limited genetic and exposure-history diversity came from having few donors.

Sequencing was done on a sample of memory CD4+ T cells sorted from blood. Subset described: CD45RA-negative fraction. This chain uses TRBV27 with TRBJ1-4; unclear D gene. This clonotype was obtained from a woman aged 25 to 39 in good health. The CDR3 loop is CASAQRGPVSEKLFF. The CDR3 DNA follows: TGTGCCAGCGCCCAAAGAGGGCCAGTCAGCGAAAAACTGTTTTTT.